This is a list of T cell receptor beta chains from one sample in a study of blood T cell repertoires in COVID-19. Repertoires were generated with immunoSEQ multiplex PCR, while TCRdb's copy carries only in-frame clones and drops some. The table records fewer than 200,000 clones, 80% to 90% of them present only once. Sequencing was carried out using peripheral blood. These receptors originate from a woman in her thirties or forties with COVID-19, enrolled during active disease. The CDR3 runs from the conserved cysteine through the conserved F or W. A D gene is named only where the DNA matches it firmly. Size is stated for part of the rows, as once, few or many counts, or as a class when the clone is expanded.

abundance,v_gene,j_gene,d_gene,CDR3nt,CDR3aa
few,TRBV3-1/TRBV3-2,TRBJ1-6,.,TGTGCCAGCAGCCAAGGGACAGAAAATTCACCCCTCCACTTT,CASSQGTENSPLHF
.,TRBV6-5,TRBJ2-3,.,TGTGCCAGCAGGGGACTCGCAGATACGCAGTATTTT,CASRGLADTQYF
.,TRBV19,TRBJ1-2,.,TGTGCCAGTAGTATAACAGAAACTAACTATGGCTACACCTTC,CASSITETNYGYTF
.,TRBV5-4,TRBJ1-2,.,TGTGCCAGCAGCTCGACAGAAGCTAACTATGGCTACACCTTC,CASSSTEANYGYTF
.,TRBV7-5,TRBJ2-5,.,TGTGTCAGAACACAGGGTTTCCAAGAGACCCAGTACTTC,CVRTQGFQETQYF
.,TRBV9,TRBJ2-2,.,TGTGCCAGCAGCGTAGTTAGCGGGGAGCTGTTTTTT,CASSVVSGELFF
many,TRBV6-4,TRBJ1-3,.,TGTGCCAGCAGTCGAGAACCTGGAAACACCATATATTTT,CASSREPGNTIYF
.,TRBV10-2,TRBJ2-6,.,TGCGCCAGCAGTGAGGGGCCCAGGGGTACTGGGGCCAACGTCCTGACTTTC,CASSEGPRGTGANVLTF
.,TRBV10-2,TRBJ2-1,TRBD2,TGCGCCACTACTAGCGGGGGGGCTATCTATGAGCAGTTCTTC,CATTSGGAIYEQFF
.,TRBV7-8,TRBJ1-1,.,TGTGCCAGCAGCTTAGTCCCCGGGTCATCAGCTTTCTTT,CASSLVPGSSAFF
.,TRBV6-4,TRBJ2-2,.,TGTGCCAGCAGTGTTGCCCGCGCCACCGGGGAGCTGTTTTTT,CASSVARATGELFF
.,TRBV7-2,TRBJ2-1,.,TGTGCCAGCAGCCGGACCCTTAGGGGGTCCTACAATGAGCAGTTCTTC,CASSRTLRGSYNEQFF
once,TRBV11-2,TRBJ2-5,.,TGTGCCAGCAGCTCGCCCGCCGGGGTCGGAGAGACCCAGTACTTC,CASSSPAGVGETQYF
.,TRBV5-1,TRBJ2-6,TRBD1,TGCGCCAGCAGCTCCCCCGGACAGGGTTTCAATAGCTATCCTGGGGCCAACGTCCTGACTTTC,CASSSPGQGFNSYPGANVLTF
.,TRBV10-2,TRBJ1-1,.,TGCGCCAGCAGTAACGGTGAAGCTGAAGCTTTCTTT,CASSNGEAEAFF
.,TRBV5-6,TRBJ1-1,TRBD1,TGTGCCAGCAGCTGGACAGGGGATAACACTGAAGCTTTCTTT,CASSWTGDNTEAFF
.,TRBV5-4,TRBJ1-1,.,TGTGCCAGCAGCTTGGCTCAGGGGCACACTGAAGCTTTCTTT,CASSLAQGHTEAFF
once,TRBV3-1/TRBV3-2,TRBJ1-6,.,TGTGCCAGCAACCTCGGCGGGGATTCACCCCTCCACTTT,CASNLGGDSPLHF
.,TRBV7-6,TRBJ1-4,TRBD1,TGTGCCAGCAGCGTCGGGGGACAGGGGAATGAAAAACTGTTTTTT,CASSVGGQGNEKLFF
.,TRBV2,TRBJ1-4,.,TGTGCCAGCAGTGATCAAGGGGCAACTAATGAAAAACTGTTTTTT,CASSDQGATNEKLFF
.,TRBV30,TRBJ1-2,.,TGTGCCTGGAGCGGGCGCAGGGAGGTGAATGGCTACACCTTC,CAWSGRREVNGYTF
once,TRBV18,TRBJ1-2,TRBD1,TGTGCCAGCTCACCTCAGCTGGGACAGGGAAACGGCTACACCTTC,CASSPQLGQGNGYTF
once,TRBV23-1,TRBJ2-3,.,TGCGCCAGCAGTCAAAGACAGAGTAGCACAGATACGCAGTATTTT,CASSQRQSSTDTQYF
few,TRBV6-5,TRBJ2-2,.,TGTGCCAGCAGTTACTCCCCCAGGGGCGGGGAGCTGTTTTTT,CASSYSPRGGELFF
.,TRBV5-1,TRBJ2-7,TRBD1,TGCGCCAGCAGCTTGCAGGGGGCGCAAGAGGACGAGCAGTACTTC,CASSLQGAQEDEQYF
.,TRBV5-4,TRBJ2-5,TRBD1,TGTGCCAGCAGCTTAAGGGGACAGGGGGTTTTAGAGACCCAGTACTTC,CASSLRGQGVLETQYF
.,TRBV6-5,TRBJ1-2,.,TGTGCCAGCAGTTCTGGCAGGGGCTTCTATGGCTACACCTTC,CASSSGRGFYGYTF
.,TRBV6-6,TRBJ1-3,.,TGTGCCAGCAGTCAAACAGGGTCTGGAAACACCATATATTTT,CASSQTGSGNTIYF
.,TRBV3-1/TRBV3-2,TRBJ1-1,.,TGTGCCAGCAGCCCCCGTCAGGGCAAGAACACTGAAGCTTTCTTT,CASSPRQGKNTEAFF
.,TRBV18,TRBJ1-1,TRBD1,TGTGCCAGCTCACTTCGGACAGGGAGGAACACTGAAGCTTTCTTT,CASSLRTGRNTEAFF
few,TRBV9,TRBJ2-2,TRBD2,TGTGCCAGCAGCGTAGACGGAGGACTAGCGGGAGTCGGGCTGTTTTTT,CASSVDGGLAGVGLFF
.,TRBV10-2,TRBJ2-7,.,TGCGCCAGCAGTGAGGGTACGGTATACGAGCAGTACTTC,CASSEGTVYEQYF
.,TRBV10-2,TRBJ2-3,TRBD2,TGCGCCAGCAGCCCTACTAGCGCAGATACGCAGTATTTT,CASSPTSADTQYF
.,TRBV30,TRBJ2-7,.,TGTGCCTGGTCGAGGGAAGTGTATGCCGAGCAGTACTTC,CAWSREVYAEQYF
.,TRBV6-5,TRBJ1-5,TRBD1,TGTGCCAGCAACACAGGGGATCAGCCCCAGCATTTT,CASNTGDQPQHF
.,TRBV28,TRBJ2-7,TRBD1,TGTGCCAGCAGCACCCGACAGGGGGCGATGGAGCAGTACTTC,CASSTRQGAMEQYF
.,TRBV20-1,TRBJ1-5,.,TGCAGTGCGGGAGCGGGTCAGCCCCAGCATTTT,CSAGAGQPQHF
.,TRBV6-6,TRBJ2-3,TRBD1,TGTGCCAGCAGTTACCAGGGGGTTAGCACAGATACGCAGTATTTT,CASSYQGVSTDTQYF
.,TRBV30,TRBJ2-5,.,TGTGCCTGGACTCGGGACCAAGAGACCCAGTACTTC,CAWTRDQETQYF
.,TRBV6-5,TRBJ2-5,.,TGTGCCAGCACCTATGGGGGGGCCCAAGAGACCCAGTACTTC,CASTYGGAQETQYF
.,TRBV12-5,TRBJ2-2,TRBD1,TGTGCTAGTGGGGGACAGGGATTAAGCGGGGAGCTGTTTTTT,CASGGQGLSGELFF
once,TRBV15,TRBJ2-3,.,TGTGCCACCCGGAGGGACCCTGAAGATACGCAGTATTTT,CATRRDPEDTQYF
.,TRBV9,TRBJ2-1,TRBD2,TGTGCCAGCAGCGTACGCCGGCGGGGGGGCCCTAATGAGCAGTTCTTC,CASSVRRRGGPNEQFF
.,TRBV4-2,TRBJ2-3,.,TGTGCCAGCAGCCAAGAGGAGGGCACAGATACGCAGTATTTT,CASSQEEGTDTQYF